This T cell receptor beta chain was retrieved from a study of CD8 T cells in ankylosing spondylitis. This clonotype was found a few times. What it recognizes is unknown. TCRdb re-analysed the 5' RACE reads in MiXCR, keeping a single row per CDR3 protein. Among about 160,000 distinct CDR3 sequences listed, approximately 20% were seen once. This CDR3 region has 15 residues. Germline-derived CDR1 and CDR2 are MNHEY and SMNVEV (reference sequence). The V gene lost 5 bases and the J gene lost 6 bases, with 19 bases spanning the gap. Study-level findings and limits: Blood from ankylosing spondylitis patients appeared to carry a characteristic roughly 8-variant TCR beta motif.

Specimen: blood, either unsorted or a sorted T cell fraction (not recorded which). The source is a male donor with ankylosing spondylitis or in good health (not recorded which). This sequence joins TRBV27 and TRBJ1-1, with D unclear. As DNA, the CDR3 is TGTGCCAGCAGTCCCTATACCCGGGGAATCGCTGAAGCTTTCTTT. It is translated as CASSPYTRGIAEAFF.